Listed below are T cell receptor beta chains from one sample, sequenced in a study of blood T cell repertoires in COVID-19. The assay was immunoSEQ multiplex PCR, and TCRdb's table has in-frame clones only and misses some. The table includes 200,000 to 300,000 clones, over 75% detected once. The specimen sequenced was peripheral blood. The receptors were sampled from an elderly woman with acute or convalescent COVID-19. Both conserved end residues are part of each CDR3.

j_gene: TRBJ1-6; v_gene: TRBV28; CDR3aa: CASSWGGVNSPLHF
j_gene: TRBJ2-7; v_gene: TRBV5-8; CDR3aa: CASSLSTYEQYF
j_gene: TRBJ1-2; v_gene: TRBV7-2; CDR3aa: CASSLVGQGAGGYTF
j_gene: TRBJ2-3; v_gene: TRBV4-2; CDR3aa: CASSRDLPGLVITDTQYF
j_gene: TRBJ2-6; v_gene: TRBV19; CDR3aa: CAGGTGANVLTF
j_gene: TRBJ2-7; v_gene: TRBV3-1/TRBV3-2; CDR3aa: CASSQTASGTGSYEQYF
j_gene: TRBJ2-1; v_gene: TRBV5-6; CDR3aa: CASEKQGNYNEQFF
j_gene: TRBJ2-7; v_gene: TRBV5-1; CDR3aa: CASSLMVGGNEQYF
j_gene: TRBJ2-7; v_gene: TRBV19; CDR3aa: CASSITGLAGGPIYEQYF
j_gene: TRBJ1-3; v_gene: TRBV5-1; CDR3aa: CASSSGQLSGNTIYF
j_gene: TRBJ2-2; v_gene: TRBV9; CDR3aa: CASSDPLPGTSGGFNTGELFF
j_gene: TRBJ1-1; v_gene: TRBV12-5; CDR3aa: CASGLQGFSEAFF
j_gene: TRBJ2-4; v_gene: TRBV7-2; CDR3aa: CASSLERLAKNIQYF
j_gene: TRBJ1-2; v_gene: TRBV3-1/TRBV3-2; CDR3aa: CASNGRGAGYTF
j_gene: TRBJ2-1; v_gene: TRBV2; CDR3aa: CASKRESDYNEQFF
j_gene: TRBJ2-5; v_gene: TRBV18; CDR3aa: CASSPRAVTLEETQYF
j_gene: TRBJ2-1; v_gene: TRBV9; CDR3aa: CASHLGGQGARNEQFF
j_gene: TRBJ1-2; v_gene: TRBV30; CDR3aa: CAWKGTGGFYGYTF
j_gene: TRBJ2-5; v_gene: TRBV30; CDR3aa: CAWRMRGRETQYF
j_gene: TRBJ1-1; v_gene: TRBV6-6; CDR3aa: CASARQGATEAFF
j_gene: TRBJ1-1; v_gene: TRBV7-2; CDR3aa: CASSLDQGMNTEAFF
j_gene: TRBJ2-1; v_gene: TRBV27; CDR3aa: CASRSIGTQGGYNEQFF
j_gene: TRBJ1-5; v_gene: TRBV19; CDR3aa: CASSITSANQPQHF
j_gene: TRBJ2-5; v_gene: TRBV7-7; CDR3aa: CASSQFNPGDQYF
j_gene: TRBJ2-1; v_gene: TRBV27; CDR3aa: CASGFVSGSANEQFF
j_gene: TRBJ1-1; v_gene: TRBV5-4; CDR3aa: CASSLGQGLNTEAFF
j_gene: TRBJ1-6; v_gene: TRBV3-1/TRBV3-2; CDR3aa: CASSTGTENSPLHF
j_gene: TRBJ2-5; v_gene: TRBV9; CDR3aa: CASSVAGLPLETQYF
j_gene: TRBJ2-1; v_gene: TRBV5-1; CDR3aa: CASSLDRVGVNEQFF
j_gene: TRBJ1-2; v_gene: TRBV19; CDR3aa: CASSVTGVEIYGYTF
j_gene: TRBJ2-7; v_gene: TRBV18; CDR3aa: CASSPARQGSFNEQYF
j_gene: TRBJ2-5; v_gene: TRBV9; CDR3aa: CVSSVPSGGARETQYF
j_gene: TRBJ2-7; v_gene: TRBV29-1; CDR3aa: CSARTSGGYYEQYF
j_gene: TRBJ2-5; v_gene: TRBV7-9; CDR3aa: CASSLEGAQETQYF
j_gene: TRBJ2-7; v_gene: TRBV5-6; CDR3aa: CASSYFGTSGRAFPYEQYF
j_gene: TRBJ1-5; v_gene: TRBV10-2; CDR3aa: CASSKGGSNQPQHF
j_gene: TRBJ1-2; v_gene: TRBV19; CDR3aa: CASRARASNYGYTF
j_gene: TRBJ2-2; v_gene: TRBV5-1; CDR3aa: CASSYAGGLAGELFF
j_gene: TRBJ2-1; v_gene: TRBV21-1; CDR3aa: CASSKKGTSGRAAEQFF
j_gene: TRBJ1-2; v_gene: TRBV19; CDR3aa: CASSLGTRGPYGYTF
j_gene: TRBJ2-5; v_gene: TRBV11-3; CDR3aa: CASSLGGLAGEETQYF
j_gene: TRBJ1-1; v_gene: TRBV7-6; CDR3aa: CASSLAGQGRTEAFF
j_gene: TRBJ1-5; v_gene: TRBV28; CDR3aa: CASIAGGGGQPQHF
j_gene: TRBJ2-5; v_gene: TRBV3-1/TRBV3-2; CDR3aa: CASSQGTSGQGGETQYF